This T cell receptor (beta chain) was captured in a study of beta chain features in type 1 diabetes. Study-level information: In age, gender and cell yields, patients were similar to healthy donors. Overall study results and limits: A possible short-template PCR bias applies equally to patients and controls. The study found that naive, central memory and Treg TCRB repertoires appeared more similar in patients than in healthy donors. Since sequencing was performed on cDNA, cells with high TCR expression could be over-represented.

Looked up from germline, CDR1 is MNHNS and CDR2 is SASEGT. The CDR3 is 13 residues long. V was pared by 8 bases and J by 4 bases, with 7 bases of the junction left unmatched. To note about this clone: Its specificity is unknown.

Expressed TCRB transcripts were sequenced because the entire RNA isolate underwent reverse transcription. Sequencing was performed with immunoSEQ multiplex PCR; in TCRdb, only in-frame clones are kept and a portion is missing. The sample carries hundreds of thousands of clones, roughly 13% recorded once. Source material: naive CD4+ T cells from blood. This TCR was recovered from a woman aged 40 to 50 in good health. This chain links TRBV6-1 with TRBJ2-5; TRBD1 agrees at 7 bases. The CDR3 region is CASRDSHIETQYF. The DNA of the CDR3 is TGTGCCAGCCGGGACAGCCACATAGAGACCCAGTACTTC.